The text below deals with one TCR beta chain. Vbeta (60) and Jbeta (13) primers were used in the PCR. Sequenced by immunoSEQ multiplex PCR; TCRdb stores in-frame clones only, minus some. The repertoire includes 150,000 to 200,000 clones, around three quarters of them detected once, and about 2.1% sits in the top ten. The sample comes from a study of cytomegalovirus exposure and HLA in healthy donors. The germline V gene has CDR1 SNHLY and CDR2 FYNNEI. V dropped 6 bases and J dropped 5 bases, with 7 bases sitting between them. This CDR3 has 12 amino acids. The J gene is TRBJ1-4, the V gene TRBV2, with D perhaps matching TRBD1 (6 bases). The TCR comes from a woman in her 30s in good health and CMV-seropositive. What was sequenced was PBMCs. The CDR3, as DNA: TGTGCCAGCAGGGACAGCAATGAAAAACTGTTTTTT. This translates into CASRDSNEKLFF.